A selection of T cell receptor beta chains follows, all from one sample in a study of Graves' ophthalmopathy and Graves' hyperthyroidism. From the multiplex PCR reads, TCRdb called clonotypes with MiXCR, one entry per CDR3 protein. The data hold around 670,000 distinct CDR3 sequences, with approximately 40% observed a single time. Sequencing was performed on peripheral blood. The receptors shown here come from an adult man with Graves' ophthalmopathy. The CDR3 runs from the conserved cysteine through the conserved F or W. A D gene is named only where the DNA matches it firmly. Where a row states a size, it is once, few, many or the class of an expanded clone; other rows omit it.

j_call clone_size v_call d_call cdr3_nt cdr3_aa
TRBJ1-1 - TRBV3-1 TRBD1 TGTGCCAGCAAATTCGGGACAGGGAACACTGAAGCTTTCTTT CASKFGTGNTEAFF
TRBJ2-2 few TRBV5-4 - TGTGCCAGCAGCTTGCAGGGGCCACCCACCGGGGAGCTGTTTTTT CASSLQGPPTGELFF
TRBJ1-3 many TRBV7-2 - TGTGCCAGCAGCTTAAGAGGAAGGTCTGGAAACACCATATATTTT CASSLRGRSGNTIYF
TRBJ1-5 many TRBV6-5 - TGTGCCAGCAGCCAAGACAGGCTGTCGGCCCAGCATTTT CASSQDRLSAQHF
TRBJ2-5 few TRBV7-9 - TGTGCCAGCAGCCCCCGGGACGGACACCAAGAGACCCAGTACTTC CASSPRDGHQETQYF
TRBJ1-4 few TRBV19 - TGTGCCACCCAGGACAATCCCCGTGAAAAACTGTTTTTT CATQDNPREKLFF
TRBJ1-1 few TRBV12-3/TRBV12-4 - TGTGCCAGCAGTTTAGCCCCTTTTCCGGTTGAAGCTTTCTTT CASSLAPFPVEAFF
TRBJ1-3 few TRBV5-8 TRBD1 TGTGCCAGCAGCTCGTTAACAGGGGCCGGAAACACCATATATTTT CASSSLTGAGNTIYF
TRBJ2-2 - TRBV29-1 - TGCAGTGCTAAAAGGGGGGCTAGGGGGGAGCTGTTTTTT CSAKRGARGELFF
TRBJ2-2 few TRBV24-1 - TGTGCCACCAGTGATTTGTATGCGGGGGCCCGGGCAGGCACCGGGGAGCTGTTTTTT CATSDLYAGARAGTGELFF
TRBJ2-7 - TRBV7-6 TRBD1 TGTGCCAGCAGCTCCGCTTCGACAGGGGCTTACGAGCAGTACTTC CASSSASTGAYEQYF
TRBJ1-5 few TRBV10-3 - TGTGCCAGCAGTGAAAGGACAACCGCAGACTATAGCAATCAGCCCCAGCATTTT CASSERTTADYSNQPQHF
TRBJ2-2 few TRBV7-9 - TGTGCCAGCAGGTCTCCCCCGGGGTTTGGCGGCCCGAACACCGGGGAGCTGTTTTTT CASRSPPGFGGPNTGELFF
TRBJ2-7 - TRBV5-1 - TGTGCCAGCAGCATACCTACAGAATACGAGCAGTACTTC CASSIPTEYEQYF
TRBJ2-5 few TRBV6-2/TRBV6-3 - TGTGCCAGCAGTTACTTACAGCAAGAGACCCAGTACTTC CASSYLQQETQYF
TRBJ2-6 few TRBV7-3 TRBD2 TGTGCCAGCAGCCGCTACGGTAGCGGGAGTTCAGGGGCCAACGTCCTGACTTTC CASSRYGSGSSGANVLTF
TRBJ2-2 - TRBV25-1 TRBD2 TGCGCCAGCAGCCAAGATGGGGGAGGGCCGGGGACCGGGGAGCTGTTTTTT CASSQDGGGPGTGELFF
TRBJ1-1 many TRBV29-1 - TGCAGCGTTGCGACAGCGAACACTGAAGCTTTCTTT CSVATANTEAFF
TRBJ2-5 once TRBV20-1 TRBD1 TGCAGTGCCAGAAACAGGGGTCAAGAGACCCAGTACTTC CSARNRGQETQYF
TRBJ2-1 few TRBV7-9 - TGTGCCAGCAGCGTGATGCCGCGGGGGCCCGAATCCTCCTACAATGAGCAGTTCTTC CASSVMPRGPESSYNEQFF
TRBJ2-7 few TRBV7-2 TRBD1 TGCGCCAGCAGCCAAGAAGGTAGGAGCGGGACAGGGTTCCGAGAGCAGTACTTC CASSQEGRSGTGFREQYF
TRBJ1-1 many TRBV20-1 - TGCAGTGCTCCCTTAGGAGGGACTGAAGCTTTCTTT CSAPLGGTEAFF
TRBJ1-5 - TRBV5-1 - TGCGCCAGCAGCCCTGGGGGGGTTGGCAATCAGCCCCAGCATTTT CASSPGGVGNQPQHF
TRBJ1-1 many TRBV29-1 - TGCAGCGTTCCTCAACGGAACACTGAAGCTTTCTTT CSVPQRNTEAFF
TRBJ1-5 many TRBV24-1 TRBD1 TGTGCCAGCAGGACAGGGCAGGGACAGCCCCAGCATTTT CASRTGQGQPQHF
TRBJ2-5 - TRBV10-3 TRBD1 TGTGCCATCAGTGGGGCGACAGGGGAGACCCAGTACTTC CAISGATGETQYF
TRBJ2-5 many TRBV24-1 TRBD1 TGTGCCACCAGTGATGGAGACAGGGTCTGGGAGACCCAGTACTTC CATSDGDRVWETQYF
TRBJ2-7 few TRBV12-3/TRBV12-4 TRBD1 TGTGCCAGCAGTTTTGGGGACAGGGGCGTGCAGTACTTC CASSFGDRGVQYF
TRBJ1-5 few TRBV2 - TGTGCCAGCAGTTATCGTCGACAGAGGGTCAATCAGCCCCAGCATTTT CASSYRRQRVNQPQHF
TRBJ2-3 - TRBV7-3 - TGTGCCAGCAGCAGGACAGGCACAGATACGCAGTATTTT CASSRTGTDTQYF
TRBJ2-6 once TRBV29-1 - TGCAGCAGTTTGGGATACACTGGGGCCAACGTCCTGACTTTC CSSLGYTGANVLTF
TRBJ2-5 - TRBV10-3 - TGTGCCATCAGCCGGCCCTTACAAGAGACCCAGTACTTC CAISRPLQETQYF
TRBJ2-5 - TRBV29-1 TRBD1 TGCAGCGTTGAACCAACAGGGGAGTCGTACTTC CSVEPTGESYF
TRBJ2-5 - TRBV20-1 - TGCAGTGCTAGAGATCCCGGGTGGGAGTCGTACTTC CSARDPGWESYF
TRBJ2-2 - TRBV7-9 TRBD2 TGTGCCAGTAAGCGTACCCGGGAGGCCGGGGAGCTGTTTTTT CASKRTREAGELFF
TRBJ2-7 few TRBV6-5 TRBD2 TGTGCCAGCAGTTATTCGGGACTAGTATACGAGCAGTACTTC CASSYSGLVYEQYF
TRBJ1-5 - TRBV28 - TGTGCCAGCTCGTCGAAGGTGTTCGTTCAGCCCCAGCATTTT CASSSKVFVQPQHF
TRBJ1-5 - TRBV19 - TGTGCCAGTAGTTCTCAGCCGGACAGATCCAATCAGCCCCAGCATTTT CASSSQPDRSNQPQHF
TRBJ1-1 - TRBV7-9 - TGTGCCAGCAGCCCCGCAGGGGCGATGAACACTGAAGCTTTCTTT CASSPAGAMNTEAFF
TRBJ2-7 once TRBV2 TRBD1 TGTGCCAGCAAACAGAAAACTGGGACAGTGGACTCCTACGAGCAGTACTTC CASKQKTGTVDSYEQYF
TRBJ1-2 - TRBV7-9 - TGTGCCAGCAGTTCCTATTATAACTATGGCTACACCTTC CASSSYYNYGYTF
TRBJ1-4 - TRBV9 TRBD1 TGTGCCAGCAGCGTAACTCCGACCGGGACAGAAAATGAAAAACTGTTTTTT CASSVTPTGTENEKLFF
TRBJ2-5 many TRBV7-9 TRBD1 TGTGCCAGCAGGAAAGAGGCAGGGGGCAATGCCCAGTACTTC CASRKEAGGNAQYF
TRBJ1-1 - TRBV20-1 - TGCAGCATGGCCCCTCTGGCCCCTGAAGCTTTCTTT CSMAPLAPEAFF
TRBJ1-1 few TRBV7-9 - TGTGCCAGCAGCGGGGTGCCAGAGAACACTGAAGCTTTCTTT CASSGVPENTEAFF
TRBJ2-2 - TRBV25-1 TRBD1 TGTGCCAGCAGTGAAGGGACAGGGTTCCCCGGGGAGCTGTTTTTT CASSEGTGFPGELFF
TRBJ2-7 few TRBV28 TRBD1 TGTGCCAGATCCGGGACAGGGATACGAAAGCAGTACTTC CARSGTGIRKQYF
TRBJ1-4 - TRBV7-9 TRBD1 TGTGCCAGCAGACGGGACAGCCGACAAGAAAAACTGTTTTTT CASRRDSRQEKLFF
TRBJ2-5 many TRBV10-3 TRBD1 TGTGCCATCAGTGCAAGGGACAGGGGGGAAGAGACCCAGTACTTC CAISARDRGEETQYF
TRBJ1-5 few TRBV24-1 - TGTGCCAGCGCAAAATCAGGGGAGTACAATCAGCCCCAGCATTTT CASAKSGEYNQPQHF